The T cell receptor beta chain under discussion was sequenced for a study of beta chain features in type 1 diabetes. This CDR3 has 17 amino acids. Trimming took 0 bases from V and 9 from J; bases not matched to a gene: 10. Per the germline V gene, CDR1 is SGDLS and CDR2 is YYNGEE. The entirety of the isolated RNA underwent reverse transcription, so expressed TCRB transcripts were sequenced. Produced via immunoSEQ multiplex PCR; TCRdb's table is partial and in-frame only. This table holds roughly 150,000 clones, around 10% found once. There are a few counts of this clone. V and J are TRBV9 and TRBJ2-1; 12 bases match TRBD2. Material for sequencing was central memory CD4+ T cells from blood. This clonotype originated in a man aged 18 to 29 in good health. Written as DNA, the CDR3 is TGTGCCAGCAGCGTAGTATCGCTAGCGGGAGGGCGTACTGAGCAGTTCTTC. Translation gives CASSVVSLAGGRTEQFF.